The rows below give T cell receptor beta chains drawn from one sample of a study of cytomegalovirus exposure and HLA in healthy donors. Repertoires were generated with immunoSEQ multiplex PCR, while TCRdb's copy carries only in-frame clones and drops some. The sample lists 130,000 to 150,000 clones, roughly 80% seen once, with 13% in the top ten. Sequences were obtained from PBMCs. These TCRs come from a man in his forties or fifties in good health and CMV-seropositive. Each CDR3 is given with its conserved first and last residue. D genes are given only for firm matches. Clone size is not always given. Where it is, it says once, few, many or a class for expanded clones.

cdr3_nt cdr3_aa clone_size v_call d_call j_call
TGTGCCAGCAGTCCTCTGCGGAGGGATGGCTACACCTTC CASSPLRRDGYTF . TRBV28 . TRBJ1-2
TGCGCCAGCAGCTTTACCGGCAGGGAAGATACGCAGTATTTT CASSFTGREDTQYF few TRBV5-1 . TRBJ2-3
TGTGCCAGCTCACCTACTCACCCGAAAGCGAACACTGAAGCTTTCTTT CASSPTHPKANTEAFF . TRBV18 . TRBJ1-1
TGTGCCAGCAGCCGGACACCGACGTTCACAGATACGCAGTATTTT CASSRTPTFTDTQYF few TRBV14 . TRBJ2-3
TGCGCCAGCAGCCCCGCAACTACTTGCCATGAGCAGTTCTTC CASSPATTCHEQFF . TRBV4-3 . TRBJ2-1
TGTGCCAGCGAAGGAGGACCTTACGAGCAGTACTTC CASEGGPYEQYF . TRBV21-1 . TRBJ2-7
TGTGCCAGCAGTAGCGAGCGGGTTAGCTCCTACAATGAGCAGTTCTTC CASSSERVSSYNEQFF . TRBV28 . TRBJ2-1
TGTGCCAGCAGCTTCAGGGGATCAGAGTACGAGCAGTACTTC CASSFRGSEYEQYF . TRBV11-3 . TRBJ2-7
TGTGCCAGCAGCTTCAAAGTTGAGGAAAAACTGTTTTTT CASSFKVEEKLFF . TRBV13 . TRBJ1-4
TGTTCCAGCAGCCCTACCCATATTGAACCGAACATTCAGTACTTC CSSSPTHIEPNIQYF few TRBV7-9 . TRBJ2-4
TGTGCCAGCAGTGGTATCGTCGGCGAGATTCAGCAGGTTTATAATCCCACAGATACGCAGTATTTT CASSGIVGEIQQVYNPTDTQYF . TRBV28 . TRBJ2-3
TGTGCCAGTAGTATAGATCTCCAGGGAAGATATGGCTACACCTTC CASSIDLQGRYGYTF . TRBV19 . TRBJ1-2
TGTGCCTGGACCGGGGACAACAACTATGGCTACACCTTC CAWTGDNNYGYTF few TRBV30 . TRBJ1-2
TGTGCCAGCAGCTCCGGGACAGGGGGCTACGAGCAGTACTTC CASSSGTGGYEQYF . TRBV7-2 TRBD1 TRBJ2-7
TGTGCCAGCAGTTACCGACAAGGAGGGCCCCAGCATTTT CASSYRQGGPQHF . TRBV6-5 . TRBJ1-5
TGCAGTGCTAGAGATGGGCCGTTCTTC CSARDGPFF . TRBV20-1 . TRBJ2-1
TGTGCCAGCAGCGCTTTAAGGGGTGAAGCTTTCTTT CASSALRGEAFF . TRBV9 . TRBJ1-1
TGTGCCAGCAGCTTAGTGGGGGTAGCGGGAGGCGATGAGCAGTTCTTC CASSLVGVAGGDEQFF . TRBV7-8 TRBD2 TRBJ2-1
TGTGCCTGGAGTGGAGGGGGCTCTGGGGCCAACGTCCTGACTTTC CAWSGGGSGANVLTF few TRBV30 . TRBJ2-6
TGTGCCAGCAGTGAATCCTGGCCGGGTGAAAAACTGTTTTTT CASSESWPGEKLFF . TRBV25-1 . TRBJ1-4
TGTGCCAGCAGCGTAGCTCAGGGCCCCTATGGCTACACCTTC CASSVAQGPYGYTF . TRBV9 . TRBJ1-2
TGTGCCAGCAGCTTGGGACTAGTCTACAATGAGCAGTTCTTC CASSLGLVYNEQFF . TRBV7-6 TRBD2 TRBJ2-1
TGTGCCAGCTCACCAGGGGGCGCCCCTCAGCCCCAGCATTTT CASSPGGAPQPQHF few TRBV18 . TRBJ1-5
TGTGCCATCACTGACTCGTACAATGAGCAGTTCTTC CAITDSYNEQFF once TRBV10-3 . TRBJ2-1
TGTGCCAGCAGCGGGGTGGCGGGCCCCTCCTACGAGCAGTACTTC CASSGVAGPSYEQYF . TRBV5-4 . TRBJ2-7
TGTGCCAGCTCACCACAAGTTTTCGGACAGGGTATCTACGAGCAGTACTTC CASSPQVFGQGIYEQYF few TRBV18 TRBD1 TRBJ2-7